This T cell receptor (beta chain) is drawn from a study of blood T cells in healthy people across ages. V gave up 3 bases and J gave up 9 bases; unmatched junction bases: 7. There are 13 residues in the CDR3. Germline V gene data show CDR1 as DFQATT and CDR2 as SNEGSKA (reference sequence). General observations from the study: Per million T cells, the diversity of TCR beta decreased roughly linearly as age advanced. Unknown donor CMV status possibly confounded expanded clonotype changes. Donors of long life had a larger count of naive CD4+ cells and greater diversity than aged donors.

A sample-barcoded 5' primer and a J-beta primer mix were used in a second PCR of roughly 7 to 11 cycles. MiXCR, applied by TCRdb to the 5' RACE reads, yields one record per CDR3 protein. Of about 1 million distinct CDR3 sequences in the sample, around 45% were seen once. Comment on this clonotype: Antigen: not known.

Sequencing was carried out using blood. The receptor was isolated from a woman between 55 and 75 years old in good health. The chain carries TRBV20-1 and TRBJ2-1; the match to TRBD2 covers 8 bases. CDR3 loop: CSASTAGAGEQFF. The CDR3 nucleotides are TGCAGTGCTAGTACAGCGGGAGCGGGTGAGCAGTTCTTC.